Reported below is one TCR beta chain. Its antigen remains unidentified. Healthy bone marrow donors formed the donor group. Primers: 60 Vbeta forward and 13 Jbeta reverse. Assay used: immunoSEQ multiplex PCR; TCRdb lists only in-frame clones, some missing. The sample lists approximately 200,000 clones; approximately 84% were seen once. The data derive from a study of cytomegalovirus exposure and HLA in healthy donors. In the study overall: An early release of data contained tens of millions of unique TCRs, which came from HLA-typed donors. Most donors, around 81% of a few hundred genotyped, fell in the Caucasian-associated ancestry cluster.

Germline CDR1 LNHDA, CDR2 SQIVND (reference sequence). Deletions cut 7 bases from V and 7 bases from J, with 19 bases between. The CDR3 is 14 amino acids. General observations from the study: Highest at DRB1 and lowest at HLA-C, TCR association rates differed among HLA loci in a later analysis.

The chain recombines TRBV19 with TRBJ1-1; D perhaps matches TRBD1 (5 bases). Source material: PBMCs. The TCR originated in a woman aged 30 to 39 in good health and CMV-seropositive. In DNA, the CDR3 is TGTGCCAGTACTGAAGGAGGGGTAATGGATGAAGCTTTCTTT. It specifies CASTEGGVMDEAFF.